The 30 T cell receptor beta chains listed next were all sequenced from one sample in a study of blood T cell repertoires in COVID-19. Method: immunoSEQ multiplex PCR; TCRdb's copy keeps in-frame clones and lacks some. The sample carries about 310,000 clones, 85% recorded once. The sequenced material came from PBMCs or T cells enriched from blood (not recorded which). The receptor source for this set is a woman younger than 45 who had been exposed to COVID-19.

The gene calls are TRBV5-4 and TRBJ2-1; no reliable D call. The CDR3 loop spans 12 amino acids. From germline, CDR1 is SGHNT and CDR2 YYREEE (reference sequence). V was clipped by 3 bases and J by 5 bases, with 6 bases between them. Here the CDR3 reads CASSSLHNEQFF. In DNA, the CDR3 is TGTGCCAGCAGCTCCCTCCACAATGAGCAGTTCTTC.

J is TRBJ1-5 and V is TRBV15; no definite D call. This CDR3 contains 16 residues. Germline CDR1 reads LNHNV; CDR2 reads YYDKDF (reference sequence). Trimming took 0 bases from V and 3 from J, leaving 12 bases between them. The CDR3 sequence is CATSRENSLNNQPQHF. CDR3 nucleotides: TGTGCCACCAGCAGAGAGAACAGTCTTAACAATCAGCCCCAGCATTTT.

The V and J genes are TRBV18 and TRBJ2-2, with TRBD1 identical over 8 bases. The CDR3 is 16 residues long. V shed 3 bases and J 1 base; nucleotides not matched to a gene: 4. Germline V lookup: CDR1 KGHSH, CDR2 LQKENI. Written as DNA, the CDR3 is TGTGCCAGCTCACCGGCAGGGGGCCGGAACACCGGGGAGCTGTTTTTT. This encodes CASSPAGGRNTGELFF.

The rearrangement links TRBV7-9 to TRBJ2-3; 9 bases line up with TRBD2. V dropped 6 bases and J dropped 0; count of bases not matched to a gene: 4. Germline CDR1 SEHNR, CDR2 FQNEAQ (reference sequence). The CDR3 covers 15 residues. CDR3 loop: CASSWTSASTDTQYF. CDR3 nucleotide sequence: TGTGCCAGCAGTTGGACTAGCGCTAGCACAGATACGCAGTATTTT.

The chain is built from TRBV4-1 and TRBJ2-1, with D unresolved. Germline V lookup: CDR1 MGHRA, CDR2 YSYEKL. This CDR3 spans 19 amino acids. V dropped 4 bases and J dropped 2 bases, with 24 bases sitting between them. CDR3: CASSPAALLYKPTYNEQFF. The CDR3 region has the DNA TGCGCCAGCAGCCCCGCAGCGTTATTGTATAAACCGACCTACAATGAGCAGTTCTTC.

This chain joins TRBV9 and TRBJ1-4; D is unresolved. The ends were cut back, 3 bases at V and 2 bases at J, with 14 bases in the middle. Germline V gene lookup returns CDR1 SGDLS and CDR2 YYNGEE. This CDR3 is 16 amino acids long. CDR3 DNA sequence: TGTGCCAGCAGCGGAGACCTCACAGTGACTAATGAAAAACTGTTTTTT. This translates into CASSGDLTVTNEKLFF.

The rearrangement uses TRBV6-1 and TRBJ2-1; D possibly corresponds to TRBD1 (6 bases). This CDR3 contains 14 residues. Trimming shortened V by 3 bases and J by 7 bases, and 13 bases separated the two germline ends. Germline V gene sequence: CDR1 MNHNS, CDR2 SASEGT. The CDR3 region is CASSERGRGNEQFF. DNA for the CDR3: TGTGCCAGCAGTGAGAGGGGCAGGGGTAATGAGCAGTTCTTC.

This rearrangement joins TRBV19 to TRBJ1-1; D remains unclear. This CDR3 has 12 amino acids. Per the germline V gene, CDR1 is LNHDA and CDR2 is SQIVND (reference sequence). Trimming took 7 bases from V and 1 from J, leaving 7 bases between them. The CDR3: CASIFRNTEAFF. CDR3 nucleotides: TGTGCCAGTATCTTCAGGAACACTGAAGCTTTCTTT.

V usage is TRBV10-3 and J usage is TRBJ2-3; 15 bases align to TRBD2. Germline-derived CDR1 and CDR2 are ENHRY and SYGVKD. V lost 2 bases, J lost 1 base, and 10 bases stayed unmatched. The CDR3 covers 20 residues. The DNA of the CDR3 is TGTGCCATCAGTGAGGAAGGGACTAGCGGGAGGATACGGGGCACAGATACGCAGTATTTT. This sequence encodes CAISEEGTSGRIRGTDTQYF.

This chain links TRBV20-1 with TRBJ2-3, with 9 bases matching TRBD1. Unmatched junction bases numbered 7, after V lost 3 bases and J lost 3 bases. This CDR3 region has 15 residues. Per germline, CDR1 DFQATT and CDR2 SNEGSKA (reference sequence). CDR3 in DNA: TGCAGTGCTAGTACCGACAGGGGGTGGACAGATACGCAGTATTTT. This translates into CSASTDRGWTDTQYF.

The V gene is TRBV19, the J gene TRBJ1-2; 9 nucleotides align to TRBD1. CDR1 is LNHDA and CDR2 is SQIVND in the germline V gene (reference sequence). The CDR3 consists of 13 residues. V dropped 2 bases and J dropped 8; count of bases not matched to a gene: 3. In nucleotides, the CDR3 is TGTGCCAGTAGTATATGGACAGGGGAGGGCTACACCTTC. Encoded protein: CASSIWTGEGYTF.

The CDR3 nucleotides read TGTGCCAGCAGCCCCCCGGGACTTGGGTTCATAAACACCATATATTTT. This encodes CASSPPGLGFINTIYF. The V gene is TRBV7-9, the J gene TRBJ1-3; D may be TRBD1 (5 bases). Trimming shortened V by 5 bases and J by 6 bases, and 20 bases separated the two germline ends. There are 16 residues in the CDR3. CDR1 SEHNR and CDR2 FQNEAQ come from the germline V gene (reference sequence).

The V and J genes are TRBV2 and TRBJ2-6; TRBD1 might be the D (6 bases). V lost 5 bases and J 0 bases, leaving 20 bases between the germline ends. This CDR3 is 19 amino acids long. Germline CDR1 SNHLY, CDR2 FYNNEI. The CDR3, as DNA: TGTGCCAGCAGTTTACCAGACAGGTCCCCCGGCTCTGGGGCCAACGTCCTGACTTTC. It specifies CASSLPDRSPGSGANVLTF.

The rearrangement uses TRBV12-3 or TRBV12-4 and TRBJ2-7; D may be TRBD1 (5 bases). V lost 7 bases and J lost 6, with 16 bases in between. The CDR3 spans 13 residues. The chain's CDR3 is CASTTFLGVEQYF. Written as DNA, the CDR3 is TGTGCCAGCACCACGTTCTTAGGGGTCGAGCAGTACTTC.

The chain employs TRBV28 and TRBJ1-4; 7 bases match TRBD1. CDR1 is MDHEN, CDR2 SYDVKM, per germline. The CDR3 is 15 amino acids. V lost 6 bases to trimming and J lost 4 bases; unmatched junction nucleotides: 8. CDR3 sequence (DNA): TGTGCCAGCAGCGTCGCGGACAGGTATAATGAAAAACTGTTTTTT. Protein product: CASSVADRYNEKLFF.

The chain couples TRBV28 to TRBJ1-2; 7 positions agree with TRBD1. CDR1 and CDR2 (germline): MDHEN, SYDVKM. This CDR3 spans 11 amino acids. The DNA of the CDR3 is TGTGCTGCAGGGGGAAACTATGGCTACACCTTC. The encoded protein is CAAGGNYGYTF.

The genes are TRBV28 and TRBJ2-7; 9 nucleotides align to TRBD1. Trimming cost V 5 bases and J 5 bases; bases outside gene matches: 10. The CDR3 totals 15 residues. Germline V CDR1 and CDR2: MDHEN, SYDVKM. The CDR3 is CASSGSDRGSNEQYF. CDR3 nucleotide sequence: TGTGCCAGCAGTGGGTCGGACAGGGGAAGTAACGAGCAGTACTTC. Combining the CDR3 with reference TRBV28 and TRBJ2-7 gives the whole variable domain DVKVTQSSRYLVKRTGEKVFLECVQDMDHENMFWYRQDPGLGLRLIYFSYDVKMKEKGDIPEGYSVSREKKERFSLILESASTNQTSMYLCASSGSDRGSNEQYFGPGTRLTVT.

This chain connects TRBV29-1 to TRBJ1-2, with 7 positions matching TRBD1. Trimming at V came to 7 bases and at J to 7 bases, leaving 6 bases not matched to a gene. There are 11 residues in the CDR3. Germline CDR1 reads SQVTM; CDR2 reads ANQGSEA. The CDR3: CSGTGASGYTF. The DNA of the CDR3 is TGCAGCGGTACAGGGGCGAGTGGCTACACCTTC.

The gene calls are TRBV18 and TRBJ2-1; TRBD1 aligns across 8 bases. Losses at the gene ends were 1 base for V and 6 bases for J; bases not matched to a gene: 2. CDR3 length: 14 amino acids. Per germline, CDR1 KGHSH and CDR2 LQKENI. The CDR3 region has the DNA TGTGCCAGCTCACCACGGACAGGGACCAATGAGCAGTTCTTC. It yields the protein CASSPRTGTNEQFF.

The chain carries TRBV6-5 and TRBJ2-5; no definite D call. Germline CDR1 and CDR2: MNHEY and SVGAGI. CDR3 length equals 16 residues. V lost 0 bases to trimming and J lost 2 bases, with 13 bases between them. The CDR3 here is CASSYSGRGSQETQYF. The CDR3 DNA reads TGTGCCAGCAGTTACTCGGGTCGAGGATCTCAAGAGACCCAGTACTTC.

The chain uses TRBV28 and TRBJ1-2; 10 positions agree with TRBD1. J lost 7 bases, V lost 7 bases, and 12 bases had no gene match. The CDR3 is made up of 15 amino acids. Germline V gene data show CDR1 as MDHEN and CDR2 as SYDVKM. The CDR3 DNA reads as TGTGCCAGCACCTATCTGAGGACAGGGGGTTTTGGCTACACCTTC. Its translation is CASTYLRTGGFGYTF.

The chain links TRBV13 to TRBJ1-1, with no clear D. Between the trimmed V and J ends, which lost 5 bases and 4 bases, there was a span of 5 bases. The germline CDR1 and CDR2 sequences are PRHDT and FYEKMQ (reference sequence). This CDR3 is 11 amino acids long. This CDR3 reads CASSVRTEAFF. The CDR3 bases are TGTGCCAGCAGCGTGCGCACTGAAGCTTTCTTT.

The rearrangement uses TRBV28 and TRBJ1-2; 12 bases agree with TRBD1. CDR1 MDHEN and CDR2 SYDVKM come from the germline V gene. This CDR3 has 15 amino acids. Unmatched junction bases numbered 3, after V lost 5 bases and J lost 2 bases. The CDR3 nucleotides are TGTGCCAGCAGTACGGGACAGGGGGCAAACTATGGCTACACCTTC. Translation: CASSTGQGANYGYTF.

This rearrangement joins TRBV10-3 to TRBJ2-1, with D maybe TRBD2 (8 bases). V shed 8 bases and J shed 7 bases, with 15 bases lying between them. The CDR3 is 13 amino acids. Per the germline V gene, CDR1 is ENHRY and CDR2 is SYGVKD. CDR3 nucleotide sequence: TGTGCCATCGCGGGGGGCAGGGGGAATGAGCAGTTCTTC. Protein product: CAIAGGRGNEQFF.

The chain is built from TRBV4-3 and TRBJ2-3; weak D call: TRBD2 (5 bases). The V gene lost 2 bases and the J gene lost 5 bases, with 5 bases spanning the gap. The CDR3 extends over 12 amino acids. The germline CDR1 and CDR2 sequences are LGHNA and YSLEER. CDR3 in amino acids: CASSQRGDTQYF. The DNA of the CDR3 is TGCGCCAGCAGCCAACGGGGAGATACGCAGTATTTT.

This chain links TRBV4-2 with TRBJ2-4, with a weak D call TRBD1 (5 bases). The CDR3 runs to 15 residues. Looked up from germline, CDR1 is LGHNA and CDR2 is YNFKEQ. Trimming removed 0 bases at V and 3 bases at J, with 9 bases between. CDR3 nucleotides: TGTGCCAGCAGCCAAGAACAGGTAGACAAAAACATTCAGTACTTC. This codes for CASSQEQVDKNIQYF.

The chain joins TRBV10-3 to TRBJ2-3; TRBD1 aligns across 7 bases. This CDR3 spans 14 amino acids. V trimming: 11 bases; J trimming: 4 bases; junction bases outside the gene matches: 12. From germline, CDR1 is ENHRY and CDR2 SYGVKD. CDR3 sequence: CAVSRDSSSDTQYF. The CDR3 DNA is TGTGCCGTAAGCCGGGACAGTAGTTCAGATACGCAGTATTTT.

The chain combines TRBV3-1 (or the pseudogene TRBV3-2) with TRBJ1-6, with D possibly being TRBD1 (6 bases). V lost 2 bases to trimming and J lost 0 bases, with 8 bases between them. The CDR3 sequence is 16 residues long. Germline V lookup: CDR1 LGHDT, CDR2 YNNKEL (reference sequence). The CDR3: CASSQQGSSYNSPLHF. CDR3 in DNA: TGTGCCAGCAGCCAACAGGGGAGCTCCTATAATTCACCCCTCCACTTT.

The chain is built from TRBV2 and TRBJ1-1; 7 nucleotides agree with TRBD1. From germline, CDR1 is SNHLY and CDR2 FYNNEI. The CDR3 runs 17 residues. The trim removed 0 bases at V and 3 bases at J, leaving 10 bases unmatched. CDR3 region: CASSEAEGRGSDTEAFF. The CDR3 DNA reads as TGTGCCAGCAGTGAAGCTGAGGGCAGGGGGTCGGACACTGAAGCTTTCTTT.

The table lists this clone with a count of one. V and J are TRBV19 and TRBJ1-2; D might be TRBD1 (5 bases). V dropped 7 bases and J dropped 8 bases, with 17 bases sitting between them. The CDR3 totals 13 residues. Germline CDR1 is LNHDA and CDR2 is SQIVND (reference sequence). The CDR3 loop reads CASTLGGGVGYTF. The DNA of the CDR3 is TGTGCCAGTACCCTCGGGGGTGGTGTCGGCTACACCTTC.